These T cell receptor beta chains were read from a single sample in a study of blood T cell repertoires in COVID-19. Only in-frame clones appear in the TCRdb table, and some are missing; sequencing was by immunoSEQ multiplex PCR. The sample records some 200,000 clones, roughly 88% being singletons. The sequenced material came from peripheral blood. The receptors come from a man in his fifties or sixties with active or convalescent COVID-19. Both conserved end residues are part of each CDR3. The order of the fields is V gene, clone size, D gene, J gene, CDR3 DNA, CDR3 protein. The D gene is left open where the match is weak. The size entry is marked missing in some rows and otherwise reads once, few, many or a size class.

TRBV28	NA	TRBD1	TRBJ1-4	TGTGCCAGCCAGCCGAGGGGGCGGAGGGCAACTAATGAAAAACTGTTTTTT	CASQPRGRRATNEKLFF
TRBV5-1	NA	TRBD1	TRBJ2-1	TGCGCCAGCAGCTTGGTGGGACAGGTAGGCAATGAGCAGTTCTTC	CASSLVGQVGNEQFF
TRBV11-2	NA	TRBD2	TRBJ2-5	TGTGCCAGCAGCTCCACCTTAAGCGGGAGCCAAGAGACCCAGTACTTC	CASSSTLSGSQETQYF
TRBV2	NA	TRBD2	TRBJ2-7	TGTGCCAGCATCCCTCCTAGCGGGAGTAATTACGAGCAGTACTTC	CASIPPSGSNYEQYF
TRBV19	NA	TRBD1	TRBJ2-7	TGTGCCAGTAGTATCCCCCGGGACAGGGGCTACGAGCAGTACTTC	CASSIPRDRGYEQYF
TRBV19	NA	TRBD1	TRBJ1-2	TGTGCCAGTACAAAATCGAACGGGACAGTTGGCTATGGCTACACCTTC	CASTKSNGTVGYGYTF
TRBV10-3	NA	NA	TRBJ1-4	TGTGCCATCAACAGGGCGACTAATGAAAAACTGTTTTTT	CAINRATNEKLFF
TRBV6-5	once	NA	TRBJ2-6	TGTGCCAGCAGTTACTCGAGAGGCTCTGGGGCCAACGTCCTGACTTTC	CASSYSRGSGANVLTF
TRBV11-1	NA	TRBD1	TRBJ1-4	TGTGCCAGCACCCGGACAGGAGATGAAAAACTGTTTTTT	CASTRTGDEKLFF
TRBV18	NA	NA	TRBJ1-2	TGTGCCAGCTCACCACAGACAGGACTCTATGGCTACACCTTC	CASSPQTGLYGYTF
TRBV3-1/TRBV3-2	NA	TRBD2	TRBJ2-7	TGTGCCAGCAGCCAAGATTTAACGGGGGGGTGCGAGCAGTACTTC	CASSQDLTGGCEQYF
TRBV28	once	NA	TRBJ2-3	TGTGCCAGCAGCACGTCGGACAGTTCAGATACGCAGTATTTT	CASSTSDSSDTQYF
TRBV18	few	TRBD1	TRBJ1-5	TGTGCCAGCTCATCCCGGGACAGGGAATTCCCTTACCAGCCCCAGCATTTT	CASSSRDREFPYQPQHF
TRBV6-5	NA	NA	TRBJ2-7	TGTGCCAGCAGTTGGGGGACACCCCCCTACGAGCAGTACTTC	CASSWGTPPYEQYF
TRBV5-1	NA	TRBD1	TRBJ2-1	TGCGCCAGCAGCGCCGGACAGGCGAACGACAATGAGCAGTTCTTC	CASSAGQANDNEQFF
TRBV7-2	NA	NA	TRBJ2-7	TGTGCCAGCAGCTTAGAGGCGGCGGACGAGCAGTACTTC	CASSLEAADEQYF
TRBV18	NA	TRBD1	TRBJ1-5	TGTGCCAGCTCACCGACAGGGGGCTTATACAATCAGCCCCAGCATTTT	CASSPTGGLYNQPQHF
TRBV7-9	NA	NA	TRBJ1-3	TGTGCCAGCAGCTTCTTCACCCTATCCTCTGGAAACACCATATATTTT	CASSFFTLSSGNTIYF
TRBV30	once	TRBD1	TRBJ1-5	TGTGCCTGGAGCTACGGACAGGGTTGGGATCAGCCCCAGCATTTT	CAWSYGQGWDQPQHF
TRBV2	NA	TRBD1	TRBJ2-1	TGTGCCAGCAGTGAGGACAGGGGGATAAATGAGCAGTTCTTC	CASSEDRGINEQFF
TRBV13	NA	TRBD1	TRBJ2-7	TGTGCCAGCAGCCCAAGGGGACAGGGGAGCTACGAGCAGTACTTC	CASSPRGQGSYEQYF
TRBV19	NA	NA	TRBJ2-3	TGTGCCAGTACGAGGGGCAGGGGTCGAGAAGATACGCAGTATTTT	CASTRGRGREDTQYF
TRBV7-8	NA	TRBD1	TRBJ1-2	TGTGCCAGCAGCTTAGGACAGGGGGCGGACTATGGCTACACCTTC	CASSLGQGADYGYTF
TRBV7-2	once	NA	TRBJ2-5	TGTGCCAGCGGGGTGAGCGGCTACCAAGAGACCCAGTACTTC	CASGVSGYQETQYF
TRBV6-5	NA	TRBD1	TRBJ1-4	TGTGCCAGCAGCGACAGGGGGCTTAGTGAAAAACTGTTTTTT	CASSDRGLSEKLFF
TRBV2	NA	NA	TRBJ2-3	TGTGCCAGCAGGACGGACAGTAAATATACGCAGTATTTT	CASRTDSKYTQYF
TRBV3-1/TRBV3-2	NA	TRBD2	TRBJ2-5	TGTGCCAGCAGCCAAAGGACTAGCGGGAGGGAGACCCAGTACTTC	CASSQRTSGRETQYF
TRBV6-1	NA	NA	TRBJ1-1	TGTGCCAGCAGTGAAGCGGCAGGTCTTGAAGCTTTCTTT	CASSEAAGLEAFF
TRBV2	NA	NA	TRBJ1-5	TGTGCCAGCATGGCAGGGGCGGTTCAGCCCCAGCATTTT	CASMAGAVQPQHF
TRBV27	once	TRBD1	TRBJ2-5	TGTGCCAGCGCCCCCGACGAGACAGGGTTTGGAAAGACCCAGTACTTC	CASAPDETGFGKTQYF
TRBV5-1	few	TRBD1	TRBJ2-6	TGCGCCAGCAGCACGATTCAGGGGGTAGCATCAGGGGCCAACGTCCTGACTTTC	CASSTIQGVASGANVLTF
TRBV20-1	NA	TRBD1	TRBJ2-1	TGCAGTGCTAGTCCACAGGGGGCCTCCTCCTACAATGAGCAGTTCTTC	CSASPQGASSYNEQFF
TRBV9	once	TRBD2	TRBJ2-1	TGTGCCAGCAGCCGCGGGGGAGGCCCCTACAATGAGCAGTTCTTC	CASSRGGGPYNEQFF
TRBV2	NA	NA	TRBJ1-1	TGTGCCAGCAGTCCTGAGTACTCCGAAGCTTTCTTT	CASSPEYSEAFF
TRBV29-1	once	TRBD1	TRBJ2-3	TGCAGCGTTGGAGGGCTGAGGGGACAGGGAACAGATACGCAGTATTTT	CSVGGLRGQGTDTQYF
TRBV27	NA	TRBD1	TRBJ1-5	TGTGCCAGCAGTTTGGGGACAGGGCCGGATCAGCCCCAGCATTTT	CASSLGTGPDQPQHF
TRBV5-6	NA	NA	TRBJ2-1	TGTGCCAGCAGCTTGTACGGGGCGGGATACAATGAGCAGTTCTTC	CASSLYGAGYNEQFF
TRBV7-2	NA	NA	TRBJ2-7	TGTGCCAGCAGCCGGGACTCAGCTTGGCAGTACTTC	CASSRDSAWQYF
TRBV3-1/TRBV3-2	NA	NA	TRBJ2-2	TGTGCCAGCAGCCAGAGACAGAACACCGGGGAGCTGTTTTTT	CASSQRQNTGELFF
TRBV3-1/TRBV3-2	NA	NA	TRBJ2-3	TGTGCCAGCAGCCAAGTGGCTAGCGGCACAGATACGCAGTATTTT	CASSQVASGTDTQYF